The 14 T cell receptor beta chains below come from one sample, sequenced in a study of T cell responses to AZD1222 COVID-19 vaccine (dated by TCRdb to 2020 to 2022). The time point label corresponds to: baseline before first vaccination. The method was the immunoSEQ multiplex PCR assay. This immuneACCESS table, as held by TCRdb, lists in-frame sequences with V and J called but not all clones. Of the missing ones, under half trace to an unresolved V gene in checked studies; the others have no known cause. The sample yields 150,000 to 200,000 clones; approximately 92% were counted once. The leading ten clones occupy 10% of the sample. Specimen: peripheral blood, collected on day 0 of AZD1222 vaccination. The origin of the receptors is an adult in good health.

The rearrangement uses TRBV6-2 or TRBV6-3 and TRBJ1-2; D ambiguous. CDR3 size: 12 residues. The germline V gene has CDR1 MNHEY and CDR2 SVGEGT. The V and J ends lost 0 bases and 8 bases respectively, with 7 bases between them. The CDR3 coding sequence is TGTGCCAGCAGTTACTCGTCGTTCGGCTACACCTTC. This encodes CASSYSSFGYTF.

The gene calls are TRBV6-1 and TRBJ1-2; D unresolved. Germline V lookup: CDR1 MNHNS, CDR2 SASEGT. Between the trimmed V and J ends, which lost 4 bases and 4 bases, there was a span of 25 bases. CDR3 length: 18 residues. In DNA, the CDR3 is TGTGCCAGCAGTGGACGGCACGCCCAGAATAATGCCCCCTATGGCTACACCTTC. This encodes CASSGRHAQNNAPYGYTF.

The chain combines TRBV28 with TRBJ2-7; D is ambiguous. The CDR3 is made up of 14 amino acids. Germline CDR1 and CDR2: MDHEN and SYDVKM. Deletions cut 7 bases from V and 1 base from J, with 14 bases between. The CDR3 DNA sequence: TGTGCCAGCAAGGAGCTAATTTTTTCCTACGAGCAGTACGTC. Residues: CASKELIFSYEQYV.

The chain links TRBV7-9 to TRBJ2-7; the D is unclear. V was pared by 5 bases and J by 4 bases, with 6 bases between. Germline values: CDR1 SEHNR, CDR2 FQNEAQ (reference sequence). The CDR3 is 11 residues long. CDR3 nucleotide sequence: TGTGCCAGCAGCGTACAGTACGAGCAGTACTTC. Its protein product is CASSVQYEQYF.

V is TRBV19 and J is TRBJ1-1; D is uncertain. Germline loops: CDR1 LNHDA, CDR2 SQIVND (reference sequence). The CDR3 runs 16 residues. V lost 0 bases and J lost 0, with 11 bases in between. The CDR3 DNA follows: TGTGCCAGTAGTATAGAAGCCAGCCCCATGAACACTGAAGCTTTCTTT. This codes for CASSIEASPMNTEAFF.

In nucleotides, the CDR3 is TGTGCCAGCTCACCACCGACAGGGAGGGAGACCCAGTACTTC. Translating gives CASSPPTGRETQYF. V and J are TRBV18 and TRBJ2-5, with D maybe TRBD1 (7 bases). The CDR3 contains 14 residues. The germline V gene encodes CDR1 KGHSH and CDR2 LQKENI. Deletions cut 0 bases from V and 5 bases from J, with 10 bases between.

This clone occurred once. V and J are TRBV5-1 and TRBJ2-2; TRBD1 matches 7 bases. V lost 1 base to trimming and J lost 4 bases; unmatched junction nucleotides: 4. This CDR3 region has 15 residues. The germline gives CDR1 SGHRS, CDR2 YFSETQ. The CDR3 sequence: CASSLTQGPTGELFF. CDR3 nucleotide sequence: TGCGCCAGCAGCTTGACACAGGGGCCCACCGGGGAGCTGTTTTTT. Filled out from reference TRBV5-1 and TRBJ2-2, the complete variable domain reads KAGVTQTPRYLIKTRGQQVTLSCSPISGHRSVSWYQQTPGQGLQFLFEYFSETQRNKGNFPGRFSGRQFSNSRSEMNVSTLELGDSALYLCASSLTQGPTGELFFGEGSRLTVL.

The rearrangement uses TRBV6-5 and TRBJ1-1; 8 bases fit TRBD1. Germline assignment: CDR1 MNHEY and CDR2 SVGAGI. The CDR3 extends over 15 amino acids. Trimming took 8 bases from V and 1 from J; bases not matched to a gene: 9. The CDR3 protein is CASGPQGAGNTEAFF. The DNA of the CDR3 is TGTGCCAGCGGACCGCAGGGGGCTGGGAACACTGAAGCTTTCTTT.

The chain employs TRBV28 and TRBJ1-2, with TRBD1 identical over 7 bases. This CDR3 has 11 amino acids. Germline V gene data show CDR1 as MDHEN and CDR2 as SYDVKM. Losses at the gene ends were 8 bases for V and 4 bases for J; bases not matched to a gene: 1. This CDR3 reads CASRDSYGYTF. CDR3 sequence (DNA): TGTGCCAGCCGGGACAGCTATGGCTACACCTTC.

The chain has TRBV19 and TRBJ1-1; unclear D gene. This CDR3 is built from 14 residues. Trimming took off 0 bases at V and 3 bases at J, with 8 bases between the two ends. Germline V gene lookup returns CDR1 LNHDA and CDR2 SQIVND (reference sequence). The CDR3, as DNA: TGTGCCAGTAGTATAGACGGGAGCCACACTGAAGCTTTCTTT. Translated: CASSIDGSHTEAFF.

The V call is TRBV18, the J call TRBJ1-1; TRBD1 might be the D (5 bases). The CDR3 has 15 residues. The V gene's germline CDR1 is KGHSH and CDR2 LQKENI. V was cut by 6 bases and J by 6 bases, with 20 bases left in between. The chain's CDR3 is CASSSRNKGAAEAFF. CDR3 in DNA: TGTGCCAGCTCGTCCAGAAACAAAGGGGCTGCTGAAGCTTTCTTT.

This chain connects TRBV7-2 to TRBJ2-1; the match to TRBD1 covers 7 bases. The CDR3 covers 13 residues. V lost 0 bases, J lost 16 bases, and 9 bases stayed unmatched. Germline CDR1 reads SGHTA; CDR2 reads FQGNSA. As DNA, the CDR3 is TGTGCCAGCAGCTTAGCGCTAGGGGACAGCCGTTTCTTC. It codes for CASSLALGDSRFF.

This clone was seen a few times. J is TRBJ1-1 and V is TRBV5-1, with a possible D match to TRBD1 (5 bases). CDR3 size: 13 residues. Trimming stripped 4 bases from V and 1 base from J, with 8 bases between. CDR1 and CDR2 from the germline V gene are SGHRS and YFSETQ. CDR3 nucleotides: TGCGCCAGCAGCATCGGGACGAACACTGAAGCTTTCTTT. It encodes CASSIGTNTEAFF.

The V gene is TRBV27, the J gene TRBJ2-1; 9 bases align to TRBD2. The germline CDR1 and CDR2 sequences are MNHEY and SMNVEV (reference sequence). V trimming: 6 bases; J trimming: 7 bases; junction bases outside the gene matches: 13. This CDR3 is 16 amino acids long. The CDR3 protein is CASRTYAGGPSNEQFF. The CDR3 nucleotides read TGTGCCAGCAGAACTTATGCGGGAGGGCCATCTAATGAGCAGTTCTTC.